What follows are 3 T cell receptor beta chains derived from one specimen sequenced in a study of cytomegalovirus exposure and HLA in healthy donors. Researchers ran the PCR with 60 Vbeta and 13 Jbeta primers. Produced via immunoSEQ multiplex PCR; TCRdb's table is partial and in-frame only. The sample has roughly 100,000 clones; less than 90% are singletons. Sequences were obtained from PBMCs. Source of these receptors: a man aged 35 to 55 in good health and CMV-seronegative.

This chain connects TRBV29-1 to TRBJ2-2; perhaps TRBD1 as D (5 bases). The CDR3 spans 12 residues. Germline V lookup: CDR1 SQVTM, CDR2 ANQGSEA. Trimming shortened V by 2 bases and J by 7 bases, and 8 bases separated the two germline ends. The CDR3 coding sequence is TGCAGCGTTGAATGGGGCGGCGGGGAGCTGTTTTTT. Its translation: CSVEWGGGELFF.

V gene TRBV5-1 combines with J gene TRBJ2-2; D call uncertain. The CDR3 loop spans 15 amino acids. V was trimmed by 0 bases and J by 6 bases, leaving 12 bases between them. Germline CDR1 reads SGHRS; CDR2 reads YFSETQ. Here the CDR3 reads CASSLASIKAGELFF. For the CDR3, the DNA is TGCGCCAGCAGCTTGGCCTCTATTAAAGCCGGGGAGCTGTTTTTT.

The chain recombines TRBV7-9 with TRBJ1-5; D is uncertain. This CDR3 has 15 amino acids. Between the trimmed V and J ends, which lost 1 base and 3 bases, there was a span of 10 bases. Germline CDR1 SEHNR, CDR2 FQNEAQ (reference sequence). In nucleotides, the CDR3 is TGTGCCAGCAGCTTAGGCCCCGGGGTCAATCAGCCCCAGCATTTT. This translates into CASSLGPGVNQPQHF.